The 26 T cell receptor beta chains listed next were all sequenced from one sample in a study of beta chain features in type 1 diabetes (dated by TCRdb to the late 2010s). The method was the immunoSEQ multiplex PCR assay. The entire amount of isolated RNA was reverse transcribed using the High Capacity cDNA Reverse Transcription Kit, so the sequenced TCRB transcripts were expressed ones. TCRdb stores this immuneACCESS table with in-frame sequences only. Part of the clones is absent; in the studies checked, under half of the shortfall reflects unresolved V genes, and no reason is known for the rest. The sample table contains fewer than 200,000 clones; only one count was recorded for approximately 8.1% of them. The top ten clonotypes cover 0.55% to 0.65% of the sample. The sequencing input was central memory CD4+ T cells from blood. Receptors were obtained from a man aged 18 to 29 in good health.

The rearrangement links TRBV13 to TRBJ2-3; 10 positions match TRBD2. This CDR3 region has 18 residues. J gave up 0 bases and V 1 base, and 7 bases lay outside the gene matches. Germline values: CDR1 PRHDT, CDR2 FYEKMQ (reference sequence). As DNA, the CDR3 is TGTGCCAGCAGCTTAGAGCGGGAGGGCCTGGGTAGCACAGATACGCAGTATTTT. Its translation is CASSLEREGLGSTDTQYF. The entire variable domain, with the rest obtained from reference TRBV13 and TRBJ2-3, is as follows: AAGVIQSPRHLIKEKRETATLKCYPIPRHDTVYWYQQGPGQDPQFLISFYEKMQSDKGSIPDRFSAQQFSDYHSELNMSSLELGDSALYFCASSLEREGLGSTDTQYFGPGTRLTVL.

The rearrangement uses TRBV7-2 and TRBJ2-1; perhaps TRBD2 as D (7 bases). Germline-derived CDR1 and CDR2 are SGHTA and FQGNSA. V was shortened by 6 bases and J by 3 bases, with 15 bases between the two germline ends. This CDR3 spans 15 amino acids. CDR3 sequence (DNA): TGTGCCAGCAGGATTCCGGGGGGCGGCTACAATGAGCAGTTCTTC. As protein: CASRIPGGGYNEQFF.

This chain connects TRBV19 to TRBJ1-4; D gene uncertain. CDR3 length: 14 amino acids. With 5 bases removed from V and 8 bases from J, the gap between germline ends came to 15 bases. CDR1 is LNHDA and CDR2 is SQIVND in the germline V gene (reference sequence). As DNA, the CDR3 is TGTGCCAGTAGTCTCTCGGGCCGAGGGGAAAAACTGTTTTTT. Residues: CASSLSGRGEKLFF.

This clone was picked up a small number of times. V usage is TRBV5-4 and J usage is TRBJ1-2, with D tentatively TRBD1 (5 bases). The CDR3 contains 15 residues. Looked up from germline, CDR1 is SGHNT and CDR2 is YYREEE (reference sequence). Deletions cut 3 bases from V and 4 bases from J, with 16 bases between. The CDR3 loop reads CASSSAGLWSYGYTF. In DNA form, the CDR3 reads TGTGCCAGCAGCTCCGCAGGGCTTTGGAGCTATGGCTACACCTTC. The full variable domain, its missing parts supplied by reference TRBV5-4 and TRBJ1-2, is ETGVTQSPTHLIKTRGQQVTLRCSSQSGHNTVSWYQQALGQGPQFIFQYYREEENGRGNFPPRFSGLQFPNYSSELNVNALELDDSALYLCASSSAGLWSYGYTFGSGTRLTVV.

The J gene is TRBJ1-1, the V gene TRBV7-8; no firm D call. Trimming cost V 4 bases and J 1 base, with 10 bases left between them. The germline V gene has CDR1 SGHVS and CDR2 FQNEAQ. The CDR3 length is 14 residues. CDR3 DNA: TGTGCCAGCAGCTCGGGAGGCCGGAACACTGAAGCTTTCTTT. Translating gives CASSSGGRNTEAFF.

This clone was seen only a few times. J is TRBJ1-5 and V is TRBV6-5; unclear D gene. The CDR3 runs to 13 residues. V lost 4 bases and J lost 3, with 7 bases in between. CDR1 MNHEY and CDR2 SVGAGI come from the germline V gene. The CDR3 coding sequence is TGTGCCAGCAGTTCAGGTTACAATCAGCCCCAGCATTTT. This encodes CASSSGYNQPQHF.

This clone was counted a few times. J is TRBJ1-1 and V is TRBV10-2; 7 bases fit TRBD1. V lost 6 bases, J lost 3 bases, and 7 bases stayed unmatched. The germline V gene encodes CDR1 WSHSY and CDR2 SAAADI. CDR3 length: 14 amino acids. The CDR3, as DNA: TGCGCCAGCAGACTCCGACAGGGTGACACTGAAGCTTTCTTT. It encodes CASRLRQGDTEAFF.

Here the CDR3 DNA reads TGTGCCATCAGTGGTCAGCTAGCGGGGACCTACGAGCAGTACTTC. Translation gives CAISGQLAGTYEQYF. V is TRBV10-3 and J is TRBJ2-7, with 9 bases lining up with TRBD2. The V segment lost 4 bases and the J segment 2 bases; nucleotides outside the gene matches: 6. The CDR3 loop spans 15 amino acids. CDR1 ENHRY and CDR2 SYGVKD come from the germline V gene.

This clone was recorded many times. The identical CDR3 is also encoded by other nucleotide sequences in the sample. V is TRBV7-3 and J is TRBJ2-3, with unresolved D. V was cut by 6 bases and J by 4 bases, with 8 bases left in between. The germline V gene has CDR1 SGHTA and CDR2 FQGTGA. The CDR3 has 12 residues. CDR3 amino acids: CASSGQADTQYF. In DNA form, the CDR3 reads TGTGCCAGCAGTGGGCAGGCAGATACGCAGTATTTT.

In this sample, this clone turned up a few times. The chain combines TRBV5-4 with TRBJ2-2; 8 bases agree with TRBD2. V lost 4 bases, J lost 5 bases, and 10 bases stayed unmatched. The CDR3 covers 16 residues. CDR1 is SGHNT, CDR2 YYREEE, per germline (reference sequence). The CDR3 nucleotides read TGTGCCAGCAGCCCCGGGGGAGCGGGAGATACCGGGGAGCTGTTTTTT. Protein product: CASSPGGAGDTGELFF.

This clone appeared a few times. The chain uses TRBV5-6 and TRBJ1-1; D is ambiguous. Germline V gives CDR1 SGHDT, CDR2 YYEEEE. The CDR3 consists of 11 residues. Trimming removed 8 bases at V and 7 bases at J, with 12 bases between. CDR3 sequence reads: CASTREGEAFF. Written as DNA, the CDR3 is TGTGCCAGTACACGGGAGGGTGAAGCTTTCTTT.

The chain combines TRBV7-2 with TRBJ2-7; the match to TRBD1 covers 9 bases. The CDR3 covers 13 residues. V lost 5 bases and J lost 6; bases outside the gene matches: 5. Per germline, CDR1 SGHTA and CDR2 FQGNSA. DNA for the CDR3: TGTGCCAGCAGCCCCCGACAGGGGGGCGAGCAGTACTTC. This gives the protein CASSPRQGGEQYF.

V gene TRBV29-1 combines with J gene TRBJ1-1, with D unclear. The germline V gene encodes CDR1 SQVTM and CDR2 ANQGSEA. The CDR3 runs to 13 residues. V was clipped by 2 bases and J by 3 bases, with 10 bases between them. CDR3 sequence (DNA): TGCAGCGTTGAATATCGCCGGGACACTGAAGCTTTCTTT. Its translation: CSVEYRRDTEAFF. The full variable domain, with the rest looked up from reference TRBV29-1 and TRBJ1-1, is SAVISQKPSRDICQRGTSLTIQCQVDSQVTMMFWYRQQPGQSLTLIATANQGSEATYESGFVIDKFPISRPNLTFSTLTVSNMSPEDSSIYLCSVEYRRDTEAFFGQGTRLTVV.

This clone was recorded a few times. The V gene is TRBV7-2, the J gene TRBJ2-5; D might be TRBD1 (5 bases). The CDR3 loop spans 16 amino acids. Trimming pared 5 bases from V and 1 base from J, leaving 17 bases between. Looked up from germline, CDR1 is SGHTA and CDR2 is FQGNSA. The chain's CDR3 is CASSRKGRVGQETQYF. CDR3 DNA: TGTGCCAGCAGCCGAAAGGGGCGTGTGGGCCAAGAGACCCAGTACTTC.

V gene TRBV28 combines with J gene TRBJ1-2, with 7 bases fitting TRBD1. The CDR3 extends over 14 amino acids. Per the germline V gene, CDR1 is MDHEN and CDR2 is SYDVKM. V gave up 3 bases and J gave up 4 bases; unmatched junction bases: 5. The CDR3 DNA reads as TGTGCCAGCAGTTTCGGAAGACAGGGCTATGGCTACACCTTC. Translating gives CASSFGRQGYGYTF.

The V call is TRBV27, the J call TRBJ2-7, with TRBD1 identical over 12 bases. Unmatched junction bases numbered 3, after V lost 0 bases and J lost 3 bases. CDR1 is MNHEY and CDR2 is SMNVEV in the germline V gene (reference sequence). The CDR3 contains 16 residues. The CDR3: CASSLSGTGGFYEQYF. The CDR3 nucleotides are TGTGCCAGCAGTTTATCCGGGACAGGGGGCTTCTACGAGCAGTACTTC.

This clone occurred once. The rearrangement joins TRBV2 to TRBJ2-7, with 7 bases identical to TRBD1. Trimming at V came to 3 bases and at J to 7 bases, leaving 21 bases not matched to a gene. CDR1 SNHLY and CDR2 FYNNEI come from the germline V gene. CDR3 length: 18 amino acids. CDR3 bases: TGTGCCAGCAGTGACATTCATTCTTGGGACAGTGGACCGGGAGAGCAGTACTTC. Protein sequence: CASSDIHSWDSGPGEQYF.

V is TRBV11-3 and J is TRBJ2-2; a possible D gene is TRBD2 (5 bases). CDR1 SGHNT and CDR2 YENEEA come from the germline V gene. Trimming removed 4 bases from V and 6 bases from J, with 6 bases in between. CDR3 length equals 12 residues. CDR3 protein: CASSSGAGELFF. The DNA for the CDR3 is TGTGCCAGCAGCTCCGGGGCCGGGGAGCTGTTTTTT.

In its sample, this clone was seen a few times. The genes are TRBV9 and TRBJ1-1; tentative D call: TRBD1 (5 bases). V was cut by 4 bases and J by 11 bases, with 18 bases left in between. The germline V gene encodes CDR1 SGDLS and CDR2 YYNGEE. There are 13 residues in the CDR3. The CDR3 is CASSLDTRGWAFF. CDR3 in DNA: TGTGCCAGCAGCCTCGATACCCGGGGGTGGGCTTTCTTT.

V gene TRBV27 combines with J gene TRBJ2-7; D is perhaps TRBD1 (5 bases). Germline V lookup: CDR1 MNHEY, CDR2 SMNVEV (reference sequence). Trimming pared 6 bases from V and 0 bases from J, leaving 12 bases between. The CDR3 has 14 amino acids. In DNA form, the CDR3 reads TGTGCCAGCAGCCCCAGGGTTACCTCCTACGAGCAGTACTTC. Protein: CASSPRVTSYEQYF.

This clone was recorded a few times. The chain employs TRBV19 and TRBJ2-1, with D perhaps TRBD2 (6 bases). This CDR3 has 17 residues. Germline lookup yields CDR1 LNHDA and CDR2 SQIVND (reference sequence). V was shortened by 6 bases and J by 8 bases, with 26 bases between the two germline ends. The CDR3: CASRYIGGASLGDEQFF. In DNA form, the CDR3 reads TGTGCCAGTAGATATATAGGCGGGGCCTCCCTAGGCGATGAGCAGTTCTTC.

The table lists this clone with a few counts. The chain is built from TRBV6-5 and TRBJ2-7; a weak D match, TRBD1 (6 bases). The V end was cut by 5 bases, the J end by 4 bases, with 18 bases between. The germline CDR1 and CDR2 sequences are MNHEY and SVGAGI. The CDR3 runs 15 residues. This CDR3 reads CASSPGEGVLYEQYF. The CDR3 region has the DNA TGTGCCAGCAGTCCCGGTGAGGGGGTCCTTTACGAGCAGTACTTC.

The genes are TRBV11-2 and TRBJ2-5; TRBD1 agrees at 8 bases. V shed 5 bases and J 5 bases; nucleotides not matched to a gene: 7. The V gene's germline CDR1 is SGHAT and CDR2 FQNNGV. The CDR3 is 14 residues long. In nucleotides, the CDR3 is TGTGCCAGCAGCCAAGCAGGGGGCGCGGAGACCCAGTACTTC. It translates to CASSQAGGAETQYF.

This clone has only a few counts. CDR3 region: CASSVGDRGYNSPLHF. CDR3 in DNA: TGTGCCAGCAGTGTCGGGGACAGGGGATATAATTCACCCCTCCACTTT. The chain couples TRBV2 to TRBJ1-6, with 10 bases identical to TRBD1. Looked up from germline, CDR1 is SNHLY and CDR2 is FYNNEI. The CDR3 totals 16 residues. V was clipped by 4 bases and J by 4 bases; unmatched bases: 4.

The chain carries TRBV5-1 and TRBJ1-1, with TRBD1 identical over 7 bases. CDR1 and CDR2 from the germline V gene are SGHRS and YFSETQ. The junction had 6 bases not matched to a gene; V was cut back by 2 bases and J by 5 bases. CDR3 length: 14 amino acids. CDR3 sequence: CASSLGGGGTEAFF. The CDR3 DNA sequence: TGCGCCAGCAGCTTAGGGGGCGGAGGGACTGAAGCTTTCTTT. Drawing the rest from reference TRBV5-1 and TRBJ1-1, the complete variable domain is KAGVTQTPRYLIKTRGQQVTLSCSPISGHRSVSWYQQTPGQGLQFLFEYFSETQRNKGNFPGRFSGRQFSNSRSEMNVSTLELGDSALYLCASSLGGGGTEAFFGQGTRLTVV.

The V call is TRBV7-2, the J call TRBJ2-5, with D possibly matching TRBD1 (6 bases). This CDR3 has 13 amino acids. The germline V gene has CDR1 SGHTA and CDR2 FQGNSA. V was shortened by 4 bases and J by 5 bases, with 11 bases between the two germline ends. This chain's CDR3 is CASSWAQGETQYF. CDR3 sequence (DNA): TGTGCCAGCAGCTGGGCCCAGGGGGAGACCCAGTACTTC.